This T cell receptor beta chain was observed in a study of immune cell composition in non-small cell lung cancer. Overall study: Histologic subtype was mainly adenocarcinoma or squamous cell carcinoma.

Study-level points and caveats: Lung adenocarcinomas had lower top 10 clone scores and clonality than squamous tumours.

This clone was detected only a few times. Its antigen is undetermined. This table comes from immunoSEQ multiplex PCR, and its TCRdb copy is limited to in-frame clones, with some not included. The data contain roughly 15,000 clones, around 75% of them singletons. This TCR derives from a human donor with non-small cell lung cancer. Input material: lung tumor tissue.

The CDR3 sequence is CASSVGQGRAKNIQYF. Written as DNA, the CDR3 is TGTGCCAGTAGCGTCGGACAGGGGAGAGCCAAAAACATTCAGTACTTC. The rearrangement joins TRBV19 to TRBJ2-4, with TRBD1 identical over 9 bases. The CDR3 totals 16 residues. Germline V gene sequence: CDR1 LNHDA, CDR2 SQIVND (reference sequence). The V gene end was trimmed by 6 bases and the J gene end by 0 bases; junction bases not matched to a gene: 6.